These 9 T cell receptor beta chains were all obtained from the same sample, sequenced in a study of spatial heterogeneity in lung cancer. Points from the study as a whole: Tumoral mutation counts were tracked by counts of expanded intratumoral alpha and beta TCRs.

Time point specified: sample taken at primary tumor resection. For these receptors, no antigen is known. TCRdb re-derived calls from the 5' RACE reads in MiXCR, one entry per CDR3 protein. The sample includes around 21,000 distinct CDR3 sequences, more than 2.5% of them seen just once. The material was lung tumor tissue, obtained at surgery. All receptors derive from a male donor with early-stage non-small cell lung cancer.

In its sample, this clonotype was seen many times. The rearrangement joins TRBV14 to TRBJ2-1; 11 bases align to TRBD2. V lost 4 bases, J lost 13 bases, and 9 bases stayed unmatched. Germline V gene lookup returns CDR1 SGHDN and CDR2 FVKESK. The CDR3 runs 14 residues. The CDR3 nucleotides are TGTGCCAGCAGCCTCGGGACTAGCGGTCTCGGCCAGTTCTTC. It yields the protein CASSLGTSGLGQFF.

This clonotype occurred many times. The rearrangement uses TRBV12-3 or TRBV12-4 and TRBJ1-2, with D hard to call. The CDR3 extends over 12 amino acids. V was pared by 4 bases and J by 8 bases, with 11 bases between. CDR3 nucleotides: TGTGCCAGCAGTTATTTGGGTCGGGGCTACACCTTC. It specifies CASSYLGRGYTF.

The sample holds many counts of this clonotype. V gene TRBV18 combines with J gene TRBJ1-1; D not certain. This CDR3 region has 12 residues. V gave up 2 bases and J gave up 0 bases, with 1 base separating them. Germline assignment: CDR1 KGHSH and CDR2 LQKENI. CDR3 in amino acids: CASSPMNTEAFF. CDR3 DNA: TGTGCCAGCTCACCAATGAACACTGAAGCTTTCTTT.

By share, this clonotype counts as medium-sized. The chain employs TRBV6-2 or TRBV6-3 and TRBJ2-2; a weak D match, TRBD2 (6 bases). The V gene lost 5 bases and the J gene lost 0 bases, with 13 bases spanning the gap. CDR1 is MNHEY and CDR2 is SVGEGT in the germline V gene. The CDR3 is made up of 16 amino acids. This CDR3 reads CASSGTSPSNTGELFF. The CDR3 bases are TGTGCCAGCAGTGGCACTAGCCCATCGAACACCGGGGAGCTGTTTTTT.

The sample holds many counts of this clonotype. The chain has TRBV19 and TRBJ1-5, with D uncertain. V was cut by 1 base and J by 6 bases, with 10 bases left in between. The CDR3 spans 14 residues. Looked up from germline, CDR1 is LNHDA and CDR2 is SQIVND (reference sequence). CDR3 loop: CASSIVLGLQPQHF. The CDR3 DNA sequence: TGTGCCAGTAGTATAGTACTGGGTCTTCAGCCCCAGCATTTT.

The table lists this clonotype with many counts. The CDR3 DNA sequence: TGTGCCAGCAGCCCTCTAGGCTCCTACGAGCAGTACTTC. Its translation: CASSPLGSYEQYF. The rearrangement uses TRBV3-1 and TRBJ2-7, with D unclear. V dropped 4 bases and J dropped 0 bases, with 7 bases sitting between them. This CDR3 comprises 13 residues. CDR1 and CDR2 (germline): LGHDT, YNNKEL (reference sequence).

Many counts were recorded for this clonotype. This sequence joins TRBV5-1 and TRBJ2-3, with 7 bases lining up with TRBD1. The CDR3 consists of 15 residues. Germline CDR1 and CDR2: SGHRS and YFSETQ. Germline trimming cut 4 bases from V and 4 bases from J; bases unmatched to any gene: 9. The CDR3 sequence is CASSVETGSSDTQYF. The CDR3 DNA follows: TGCGCCAGCAGCGTTGAGACAGGGTCCTCAGATACGCAGTATTTT.

This clonotype was counted many times. The J gene is TRBJ1-2, the V gene TRBV27; D unresolved. This CDR3 is 16 amino acids long. Germline V gene data show CDR1 as MNHEY and CDR2 as SMNVEV (reference sequence). Trimming removed 4 bases from V and 8 bases from J, with 23 bases in between. The DNA of the CDR3 is TGTGCCAGCAGTTCCGATCTTACCGGGCCGTCTTGGGGCTACACCTTC. This gives the protein CASSSDLTGPSWGYTF.

In this sample, this clonotype turned up many times. V and J are TRBV7-2 and TRBJ2-5; TRBD2 matches 8 bases. The length of the CDR3 is 16 residues. Germline-derived CDR1 and CDR2 are SGHTA and FQGNSA. With 4 bases clipped from V and 5 bases from J, the junction kept 12 bases outside the gene matches. CDR3 protein: CASSSGGSGSYETQYF. The DNA of the CDR3 is TGTGCCAGCAGCTCCGGGGGGAGCGGGAGTTACGAGACCCAGTACTTC.